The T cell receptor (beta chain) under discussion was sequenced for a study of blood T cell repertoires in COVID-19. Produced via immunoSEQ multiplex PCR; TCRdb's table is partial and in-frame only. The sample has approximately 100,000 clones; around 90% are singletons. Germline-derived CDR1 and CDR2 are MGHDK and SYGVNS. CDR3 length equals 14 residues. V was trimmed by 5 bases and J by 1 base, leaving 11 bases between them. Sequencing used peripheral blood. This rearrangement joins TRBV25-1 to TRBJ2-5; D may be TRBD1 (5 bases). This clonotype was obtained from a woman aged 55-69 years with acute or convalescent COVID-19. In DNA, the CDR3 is TGTGCCAGCAGTCCCAAGGGGCCCCAAGAGACCCAGTACTTC. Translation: CASSPKGPQETQYF. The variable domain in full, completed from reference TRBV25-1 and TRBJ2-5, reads EADIYQTPRYLVIGTGKKITLECSQTMGHDKMYWYQQDPGMELHLIHYSYGVNSTEKGDLSSESTVSRIRTEHFPLTLESARPSHTSQYLCASSPKGPQETQYFGPGTRLLVL.